These T cell receptor beta chains were read from a single sample in a study of blood T cell repertoires in COVID-19. Profiled with immunoSEQ multiplex PCR; TCRdb holds only in-frame clones, not every one. The table includes roughly 290,000 clones, roughly 90% detected once. Sequences were obtained from peripheral blood. These receptors originate from a woman aged 55-69 years with acute or convalescent COVID-19. Both conserved end residues are part of each CDR3. The D gene is left open where the match is weak. The size entry is marked missing in some rows and otherwise reads once, few, many or a size class.

v_call	j_call	d_call	clone_size	cdr3_nt	cdr3_aa
TRBV7-2	TRBJ1-1	-	-	TGTGCCAGCAGCCCACAGGGCAGTGAAGCTTTCTTT	CASSPQGSEAFF
TRBV30	TRBJ2-1	TRBD1	-	TGTGCCTGGAGTATCGCGGGACAGGGGGCTGAGCAGTTCTTC	CAWSIAGQGAEQFF
TRBV4-1	TRBJ1-4	-	-	TGCGCCAGCAGCCAAGATCTCCCCGGGTTAGCTAAAAAACTGTTTTTT	CASSQDLPGLAKKLFF
TRBV15	TRBJ2-5	TRBD1	-	TGTGCCACCAGCAGAGGACGACAGGGGCGGGAGACCCAGTACTTC	CATSRGRQGRETQYF
TRBV12-3/TRBV12-4	TRBJ2-7	TRBD1	-	TGTGCCAGCAGATCCAGAGGACAGGAAGAGCAGTACTTC	CASRSRGQEEQYF
TRBV6-2/TRBV6-3	TRBJ1-2	-	-	TGTGCCAGCAGTTACTCGTCAGTCTATGGCTACACCTTC	CASSYSSVYGYTF
TRBV5-1	TRBJ1-4	-	-	TGCGCCAGCAGAGGTGGGATGGCAGGGCCTAATGAAAAACTGTTTTTT	CASRGGMAGPNEKLFF
TRBV18	TRBJ1-5	TRBD1	-	TGTGCCAGCTCACCGGGACAGGGGGTACGAGAGCCCCAGCATTTT	CASSPGQGVREPQHF
TRBV9	TRBJ1-1	TRBD1	-	TGTGCCAGCAGCGAGTACAGGGGAGAAGCTTTCTTT	CASSEYRGEAFF
TRBV28	TRBJ1-5	TRBD1	-	TGTGCCAGCAGTTTACCAGGGGGCGGAGGCAATCAGCCCCAGCATTTT	CASSLPGGGGNQPQHF
TRBV18	TRBJ1-4	TRBD1	-	TGTGCCAGCTCAAGACTTGACAGGGGGACGGGTGAAAAACTGTTTTTT	CASSRLDRGTGEKLFF
TRBV28	TRBJ2-7	-	-	TGTGCCAGCAGTTCCTATGGGGGGAGCGAGCAGTACTTC	CASSSYGGSEQYF
TRBV10-3	TRBJ2-1	-	once	TGTGCCAGCACATCTAAACCGGACGCGGGCTCCTACAATGAGCAGTTCTTC	CASTSKPDAGSYNEQFF
TRBV4-1	TRBJ1-5	TRBD1	-	TGCGCCAGCAGCCAATGGGACAGAGCAAATCAGCCCCAGCATTTT	CASSQWDRANQPQHF
TRBV2	TRBJ1-1	TRBD1	-	TGTGCCAGCAGTGAAAGGGACAGGGTTCGAGAAGCTTTCTTT	CASSERDRVREAFF
TRBV6-5	TRBJ1-2	-	-	TGTGCCAGCAGTTACACCGCGGCGGATGGCTACACCTTC	CASSYTAADGYTF
TRBV19	TRBJ1-1	-	-	TGTGCCAGTAATCGGGGTTGGGTCACTGAAGCTTTCTTT	CASNRGWVTEAFF
TRBV7-9	TRBJ2-7	-	many	TGTGCCAGCACCCCATCAGCGCGGAGCTCCTACGAGCAGTACTTC	CASTPSARSSYEQYF
TRBV7-8	TRBJ1-5	TRBD1	-	TGTGCCAGCAGCTTAGCAAGGACAGGACCAAATCAGCCCCAGCATTTT	CASSLARTGPNQPQHF
TRBV7-9	TRBJ1-4	-	-	TGTGCCAGCAGTGTGAGGGCAACGGATGAAAAACTGTTTTTT	CASSVRATDEKLFF
TRBV6-6	TRBJ1-4	TRBD1	once	TGTGCCAGCAGGCGACAGGGGATAGTTGAAAAACTGTTTTTT	CASRRQGIVEKLFF
TRBV21-1	TRBJ2-3	-	-	TGTGCCAGCAGCAAATGGGGCCCTCAAACGCAGTATTTT	CASSKWGPQTQYF
TRBV29-1	TRBJ2-7	TRBD1	-	TGCAGCGTTCCGGGACAGGGGGCCAACTACGAGCAGTACTTC	CSVPGQGANYEQYF
TRBV30	TRBJ2-1	-	many	TGTGCCTCCAGACAGGAACCCTCCTACAATGAGCAGTTCTTC	CASRQEPSYNEQFF
TRBV18	TRBJ2-1	TRBD2	-	TGTGCCAGCTCACCACCTGGAGCGGGAGGGAACAATGAGCAGTTCTTC	CASSPPGAGGNNEQFF
TRBV27	TRBJ1-5	-	-	TGTGCCAGCAGTCTCAGGGGTTATGGCAATCAGCCCCAGCATTTT	CASSLRGYGNQPQHF
TRBV21-1	TRBJ1-2	-	few	TGTGCCAGCAGCAAAGCGAGGGGAGGCTATGGCTACACCTTC	CASSKARGGYGYTF
TRBV5-1	TRBJ2-5	-	-	TGCGCCAGCAGCTTGCTACTGAGCGGCCAAGAGACCCAGTACTTC	CASSLLLSGQETQYF
TRBV4-2	TRBJ1-5	-	-	TGTGCCAGCAGCCAACTCCCCGGGGTCAAGGGCAATCAGCCCCAGCATTTT	CASSQLPGVKGNQPQHF
TRBV2	TRBJ2-1	TRBD2	-	TGTGCCAGCAGGATGGGGACTAGTCCCAAACGGGGTGATGGCCTCTTC	CASRMGTSPKRGDGLF
TRBV7-9	TRBJ2-3	TRBD2	-	TGTGCCAGCAGCCCGAGAAGGTTTAGCGGGGCCCGCACAGATACGCAGTATTTT	CASSPRRFSGARTDTQYF
TRBV6-5	TRBJ2-7	TRBD1	-	TGTGCCAGCACCGCTAGGGGGACAGGGTTTGAGCAGTACTTC	CASTARGTGFEQYF
TRBV21-1	TRBJ1-5	-	-	TGTGCCAGCAGCAAAATCAGTGGACAGGACCGCAATCAGCCCCAGCATTTT	CASSKISGQDRNQPQHF
TRBV5-4	TRBJ2-7	-	-	TGTGCCAGCAGCATGGGACTTATCTACGAGCAGTACTTC	CASSMGLIYEQYF
TRBV5-6	TRBJ1-2	-	-	TGTGCCAGCAGCTTGGCGGGAAGGCGGGATGGCTACACCTTC	CASSLAGRRDGYTF
TRBV4-1	TRBJ2-3	-	-	TGCGCCAGCAGCCAAGATTCAGGGTCAAATACGCAGTATTTT	CASSQDSGSNTQYF
TRBV5-4	TRBJ1-3	-	-	TGTGCCAGCATCCAATCGGGGGGGGGCCGAAGCTCTGGAAACACCATATATTTT	CASIQSGGGRSSGNTIYF
TRBV9	TRBJ2-4	TRBD1	-	TGTGCCAGCAGTGACAGGGGAGAATACATTCAGTACTTC	CASSDRGEYIQYF
TRBV2	TRBJ2-6	TRBD2	-	TGTGCCAGAGTTGGCGGGAGCTCTGGGGCCAACGTCCTGACTTTC	CARVGGSSGANVLTF
TRBV6-8	TRBJ2-2	TRBD1	-	TGTGCCAGCAGTCAGACAGGGTACGGGGAGCTGTTTTTT	CASSQTGYGELFF
TRBV6-2/TRBV6-3	TRBJ2-1	-	-	TGTGCCAGCAGTTACAGGCCCCACGGGACCCCAGGGGATGAGCAGTTCTTC	CASSYRPHGTPGDEQFF
TRBV11-3	TRBJ1-3	-	few	TGTGCCAGCAGCCGAACAGGGACTGGAAACACCATATATTTT	CASSRTGTGNTIYF
TRBV4-2	TRBJ2-1	TRBD1	once	TGTGCCAGCAGCCAGCAGGGGGAATACAATGAGCAGTTCTTC	CASSQQGEYNEQFF
TRBV5-1	TRBJ1-1	-	-	TGCGCCAGCAGCTTACGAGCGAACACTGAAGCTTTCTTT	CASSLRANTEAFF
TRBV5-5	TRBJ1-1	-	-	TGTGCCAGCAGCGCAGGTGATATCGGGAACACTGAAGCTTTCTTT	CASSAGDIGNTEAFF
TRBV6-7	TRBJ2-2	TRBD1	-	TGTGCCAGCAATCGGACAGGGAGGTTTCTTTTTAGCGGGGAGCTGTTTTTT	CASNRTGRFLFSGELFF
TRBV29-1	TRBJ1-3	TRBD1	few	TGCAGCGTAAGGACAGGCTCTGGAAACACCATATATTTT	CSVRTGSGNTIYF
TRBV7-9	TRBJ1-1	TRBD1	-	TGTGCCAGCAGCCTAGGACAGGGACGGACTGAAGCTTTCTTT	CASSLGQGRTEAFF
TRBV7-3	TRBJ1-2	-	once	TGTGCCAGCAGCCCTAGTAGGACTTTCCATGGCTACACCTTC	CASSPSRTFHGYTF
TRBV10-3	TRBJ1-1	TRBD1	-	TGTGCCGTCAGGGACAGGGACACTGAAGCTTTCTTT	CAVRDRDTEAFF
TRBV7-2	TRBJ1-1	-	-	TGTGCCAGCAGCTTAGAGGTGGGGCCCGAAGCTTTCTTT	CASSLEVGPEAFF
TRBV27	TRBJ2-7	-	-	TGTGCCAGCAGTCCCCTCCCAACGACATCCTACGAGCAGTACTTC	CASSPLPTTSYEQYF
TRBV4-1	TRBJ1-4	TRBD1	-	TGCGCCAGCAGCCTTGGACAGGCGCCTAATGAAAAACTGTTTTTT	CASSLGQAPNEKLFF
TRBV4-2	TRBJ2-4	-	-	TGTGCCAGCAGCCAAGGGGACAAGGGGATCGATAAGTACTTC	CASSQGDKGIDKYF
TRBV19	TRBJ2-2	TRBD2	-	TGTGCCAGTAGGCGGGGGTCGTGGGAGCGGAAGAACACCGGGGAGCTGTTTTTT	CASRRGSWERKNTGELFF